This T cell receptor beta chain comes out of a study of blood T cells in healthy people across ages. The study's findings and limits: Older age coincided with a roughly linear decline in TCR beta diversity per million T cells. PBMCs were not sorted, which prevented a conclusive comparison of naive versus antigen-experienced cells.

This clonotype was counted only a few times. Its antigen is currently unknown. V was trimmed by 6 bases and J by 4 bases, leaving 12 bases between them. Germline CDR1 and CDR2: KGHSH and LQKENI. The CDR3 covers 13 residues. With a J-beta primer mix and a sample-barcoded 5' primer, a second PCR ran about 7 to 12 cycles. TCRdb fed the 5' RACE reads into MiXCR, producing one record per CDR3 protein. The repertoire holds roughly 1.5 million distinct CDR3 sequences, with approximately 43% as singletons. This sequence was found in a woman younger than 30 in good health. V and J are TRBV18 and TRBJ1-1; tentative D call: TRBD1 (5 bases). Sequencing was carried out using blood. This CDR3 reads CASSQGESTEAFF. CDR3 nucleotide sequence: TGTGCCAGCTCTCAAGGGGAGAGCACTGAAGCTTTCTTT.